These 10 T cell receptor beta chains share one sample of origin, sequenced in a study of T cell responses to AZD1222 COVID-19 vaccine. Measured with immunoSEQ multiplex PCR; TCRdb has only the in-frame clones, and not every one. In the table there are some 150,000 clones, around 94% of which are singletons. Sequences were derived from peripheral blood, sampled on day 0 of AZD1222 vaccination. Receptor source: an adult in good health.

The chain is built from TRBV18 and TRBJ1-2; D is uncertain. Germline lookup yields CDR1 KGHSH and CDR2 LQKENI. This CDR3 is 14 amino acids long. V gave up 0 bases and J gave up 4 bases, with 9 bases separating them. CDR3 amino acids: CASSPPTPGYGYTF. CDR3 DNA sequence: TGTGCCAGCTCACCACCAACGCCTGGCTATGGCTACACCTTC.

The rearrangement links TRBV3-1 (or the pseudogene TRBV3-2) to TRBJ2-7, with D perhaps matching TRBD2 (5 bases). This CDR3 is built from 13 residues. Germline assignment: CDR1 LGHDT and CDR2 YNNKEL (reference sequence). With 3 bases removed from V and 6 bases from J, the gap between germline ends came to 12 bases. The CDR3 spells CASSQSLRGEQYV. In nucleotides, the CDR3 is TGTGCCAGCAGCCAGAGTCTCCGGGGCGAGCAGTACGTC.

The CDR3 sequence is CASSFSRPNFNSPLHF. The CDR3 DNA follows: TGTGCCAGCAGTTTCTCCCGCCCTAACTTTAATTCACCCCTCCACTTT. The chain joins TRBV28 to TRBJ1-6, with D uncertain. Germline assignment: CDR1 MDHEN and CDR2 SYDVKM. The CDR3 totals 16 residues. The V and J ends lost 3 bases and 6 bases respectively, with 15 bases between them.

The chain couples TRBV5-1 to TRBJ1-1; no clear D gene. Per the germline V gene, CDR1 is SGHRS and CDR2 is YFSETQ. V was trimmed by 0 bases and J by 1 base, leaving 13 bases between them. The CDR3 covers 16 residues. The CDR3 protein is CASSLAVSFQNTEAFF. The CDR3 DNA follows: TGCGCCAGCAGCTTGGCCGTATCGTTCCAGAACACTGAAGCTTTCTTT. Variable domain in full (rest from reference TRBV5-1 and TRBJ1-1): KAGVTQTPRYLIKTRGQQVTLSCSPISGHRSVSWYQQTPGQGLQFLFEYFSETQRNKGNFPGRFSGRQFSNSRSEMNVSTLELGDSALYLCASSLAVSFQNTEAFFGQGTRLTVV.

The rearrangement links TRBV3-1 (or the pseudogene TRBV3-2) to TRBJ1-2; D is undetermined. In germline, CDR1 is LGHDT, CDR2 YNNKEL (reference sequence). The ends were cut back, 3 bases at V and 8 bases at J, with 13 bases in the middle. The CDR3 extends over 13 amino acids. This CDR3 reads CASSQKGGAGYTF. CDR3 nucleotide sequence: TGTGCCAGCAGCCAGAAGGGAGGTGCGGGCTACACCTTC.

The J gene is TRBJ2-1, the V gene TRBV7-3; 7 bases fit TRBD1. Per germline, CDR1 SGHTA and CDR2 FQGTGA. V shed 5 bases, J shed 9 bases, and the junction held 4 bases outside the gene matches. The CDR3 has 12 amino acids. DNA of the CDR3: TGTGCCAGCAGCGCAGCAGGGGGTGAGCAGTTCTTC. Translation gives CASSAAGGEQFF.

This clone has only a few counts. The gene calls are TRBV19 and TRBJ1-1; TRBD1 is a possible D gene (6 bases). V was cut by 1 base and J by 7 bases, with 13 bases left in between. The CDR3 totals 14 residues. The V gene's germline CDR1 is LNHDA and CDR2 SQIVND (reference sequence). The CDR3 region is CASSIGRGALEAFF. The CDR3 DNA reads TGTGCCAGTAGTATAGGCCGGGGGGCCCTTGAAGCTTTCTTT.

This clone was found once. The chain joins TRBV18 to TRBJ1-5; no reliable D call. Germline V gene data show CDR1 as KGHSH and CDR2 as LQKENI. The V end was cut by 3 bases, the J end by 2 bases, with 8 bases between. CDR3 length: 14 residues. CDR3 sequence: CASSPAMGNQPQHF. The CDR3 region has the DNA TGTGCCAGCTCACCGGCAATGGGCAATCAGCCCCAGCATTTT.

This chain joins TRBV4-1 and TRBJ1-5, with D possibly being TRBD1 (5 bases). Germline CDR1 MGHRA, CDR2 YSYEKL. The germline V and J ends were trimmed by 5 bases and 3 bases, with 17 bases remaining between them. The CDR3 is made up of 16 amino acids. The CDR3 DNA sequence: TGCGCCAGCAGCGGGAGGAGGGACGGTAACAATCAGCCCCAGCATTTT. The encoded protein is CASSGRRDGNNQPQHF.

The rearrangement links TRBV21-1 to TRBJ1-5. TRBV21-1 is assigned pseudogene status. The CDR3 is made up of 13 amino acids. The CDR3 loop reads CAKRARHNQPQHF. Written as DNA, the CDR3 is TGTGCCAAGAGGGCAAGGCACAATCAGCCCCAGCATTTT.